The entry that follows covers one T cell receptor (beta chain) sequence. In the source study's methods: A classifier of distant metastasis in papillary thyroid cancer was built from CDR3 differences (across clinicopathological groups). TCRdb re-analyzed the PCR reads using MiXCR. The V and J calls, along with clone size, are taken from TCRdb and not from the paper's own processing. The table lists about 64,000 clones, 4% to 5% of them singletons. This specimen belongs to a study of metastatic and nonmetastatic thyroid tumors. Prior to thyroid surgery, none of the patients had received any treatment. With 2 bases removed from V and 6 bases from J, the gap between germline ends came to 14 bases. The CDR3 extends over 15 amino acids. Per germline, CDR1 LNHDA and CDR2 SQIVND (reference sequence).

Sequenced: blood. This clonotype was obtained from a female donor with papillary thyroid cancer or a benign thyroid nodule (not recorded which). Some clones in this sample may be carry-over from other donors' samples. The chain combines TRBV19 with TRBJ2-1, with TRBD2 as a possible D gene (5 bases). The CDR3: CASSIIVGLANEQFF. The CDR3 nucleotides read TGTGCCAGTAGTATAATAGTTGGCCTAGCCAATGAGCAGTTCTTC.